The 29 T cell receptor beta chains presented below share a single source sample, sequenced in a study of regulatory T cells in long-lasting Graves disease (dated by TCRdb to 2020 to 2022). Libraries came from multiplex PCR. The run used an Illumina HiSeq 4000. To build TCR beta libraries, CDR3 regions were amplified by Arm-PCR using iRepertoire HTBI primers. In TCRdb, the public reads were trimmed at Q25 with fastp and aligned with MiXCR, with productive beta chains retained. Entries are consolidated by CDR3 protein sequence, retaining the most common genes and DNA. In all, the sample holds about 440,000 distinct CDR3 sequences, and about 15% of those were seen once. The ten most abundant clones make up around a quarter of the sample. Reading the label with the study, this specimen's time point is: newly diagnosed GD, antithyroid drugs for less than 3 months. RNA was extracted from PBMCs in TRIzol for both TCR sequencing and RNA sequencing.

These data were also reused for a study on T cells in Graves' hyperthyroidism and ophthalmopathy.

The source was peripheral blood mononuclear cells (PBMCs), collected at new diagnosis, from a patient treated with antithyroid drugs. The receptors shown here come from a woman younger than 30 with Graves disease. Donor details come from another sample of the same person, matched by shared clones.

CDR3 nucleotides: TGTGCCAGCAGCCAAGAACCCCAATCAGATACGCAGTATTTT. The encoded protein is CASSQEPQSDTQYF. The chain recombines TRBV3-1 with TRBJ2-3; unclear D gene. V lost 0 bases and J lost 4, with 8 bases in between. Germline V gene lookup returns CDR1 LGHDT and CDR2 YNNKEL (reference sequence). The CDR3 has 14 amino acids.

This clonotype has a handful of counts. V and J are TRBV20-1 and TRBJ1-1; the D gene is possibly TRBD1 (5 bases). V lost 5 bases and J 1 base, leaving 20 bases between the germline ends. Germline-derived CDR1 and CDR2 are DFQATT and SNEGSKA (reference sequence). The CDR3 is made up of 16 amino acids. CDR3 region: CSAPSGAGVENTEAFF. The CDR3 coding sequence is TGCAGTGCTCCTTCCGGGGCTGGGGTTGAGAACACTGAAGCTTTCTTT.

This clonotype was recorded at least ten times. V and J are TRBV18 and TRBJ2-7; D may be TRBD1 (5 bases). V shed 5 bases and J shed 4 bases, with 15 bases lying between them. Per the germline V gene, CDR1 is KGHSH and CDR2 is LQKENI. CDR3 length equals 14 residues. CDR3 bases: TGTGCCAGCTCAGCACGAGCAGGGAATTACGAGCAGTACTTC. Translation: CASSARAGNYEQYF.

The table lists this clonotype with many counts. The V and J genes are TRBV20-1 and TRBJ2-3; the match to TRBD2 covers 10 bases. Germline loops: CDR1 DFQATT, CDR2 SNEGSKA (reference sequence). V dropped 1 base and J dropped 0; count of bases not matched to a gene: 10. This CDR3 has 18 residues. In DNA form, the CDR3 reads TGCAGTGCTAGAGGACGTAGCGGGAGGAAAGCTAGCACAGATACGCAGTATTTT. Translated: CSARGRSGRKASTDTQYF.

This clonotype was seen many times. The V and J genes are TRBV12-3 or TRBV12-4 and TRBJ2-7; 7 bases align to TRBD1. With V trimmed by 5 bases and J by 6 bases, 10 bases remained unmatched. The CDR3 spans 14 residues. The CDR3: CASSRRDSKLEQYF. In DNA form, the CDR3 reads TGTGCCAGCAGTCGCCGGGACAGTAAGCTCGAGCAGTACTTC.

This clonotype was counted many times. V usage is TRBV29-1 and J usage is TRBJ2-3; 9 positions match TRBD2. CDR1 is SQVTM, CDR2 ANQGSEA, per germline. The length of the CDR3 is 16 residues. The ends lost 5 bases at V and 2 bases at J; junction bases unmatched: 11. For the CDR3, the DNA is TGCAGCGTTCGGGGGGATGTAGCGGGGGCCACAGATACGCAGTATTTT. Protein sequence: CSVRGDVAGATDTQYF.

The CDR3: CASSLSGRPSYEQYF. CDR3 nucleotides: TGTGCCAGCAGTTTATCCGGGAGGCCCTCCTACGAGCAGTACTTC. This chain joins TRBV27 and TRBJ2-7; TRBD2 matches 7 bases. Trimming at V came to 0 bases and at J to 0 bases, leaving 2 bases not matched to a gene. The germline CDR1 and CDR2 sequences are MNHEY and SMNVEV (reference sequence). The CDR3 length is 15 residues.

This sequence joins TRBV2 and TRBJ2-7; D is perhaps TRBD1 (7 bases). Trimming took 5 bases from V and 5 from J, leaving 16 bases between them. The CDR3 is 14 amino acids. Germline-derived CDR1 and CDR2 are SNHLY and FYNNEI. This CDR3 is CASSLRGTADEQYF. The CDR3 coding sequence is TGTGCCAGCAGTTTACGCGGGACAGCGGACGAGCAGTACTTC. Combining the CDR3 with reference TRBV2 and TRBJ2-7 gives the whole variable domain EPEVTQTPSHQVTQMGQEVILRCVPISNHLYFYWYRQILGQKVEFLVSFYNNEISEKSEIFDDQFSVERPDGSNFTLKIRSTKLEDSAMYFCASSLRGTADEQYFGPGTRLTVT.

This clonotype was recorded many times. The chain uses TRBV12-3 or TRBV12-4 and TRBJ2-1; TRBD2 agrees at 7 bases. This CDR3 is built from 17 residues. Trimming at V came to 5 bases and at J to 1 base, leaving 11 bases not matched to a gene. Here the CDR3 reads CASSPLVGGPSYNEQFF. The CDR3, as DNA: TGTGCCAGCAGTCCACTCGTGGGAGGGCCTTCCTACAATGAGCAGTTCTTC.

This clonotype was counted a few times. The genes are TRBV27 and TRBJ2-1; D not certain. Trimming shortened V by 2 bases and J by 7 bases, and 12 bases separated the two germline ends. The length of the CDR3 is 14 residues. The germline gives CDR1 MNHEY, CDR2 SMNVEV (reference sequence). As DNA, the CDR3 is TGTGCCAGCAGTTTACTAGGGCGTGGGAATGAGCAGTTCTTC. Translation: CASSLLGRGNEQFF.

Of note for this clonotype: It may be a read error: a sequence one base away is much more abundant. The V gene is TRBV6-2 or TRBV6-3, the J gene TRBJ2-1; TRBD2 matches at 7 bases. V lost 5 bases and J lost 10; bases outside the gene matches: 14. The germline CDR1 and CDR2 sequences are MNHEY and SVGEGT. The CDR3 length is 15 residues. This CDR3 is CASSRSGVVSYEQFF. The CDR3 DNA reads TGTGCCAGCAGTCGCAGCGGGGTGGTCTCCTACGAGCAGTTCTTC.

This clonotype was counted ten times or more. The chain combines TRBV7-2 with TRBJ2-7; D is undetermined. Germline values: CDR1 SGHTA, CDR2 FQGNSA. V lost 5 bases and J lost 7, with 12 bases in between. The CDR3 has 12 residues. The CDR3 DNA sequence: TGTGCCAGCAGCCCCCCCCTGGGAGAGCAGTACTTC. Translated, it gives CASSPPLGEQYF. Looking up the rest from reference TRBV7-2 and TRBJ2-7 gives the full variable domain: GAGVSQSPSNKVTEKGKDVELRCDPISGHTALYWYRQSLGQGLEFLIYFQGNSAPDKSGLPSDRFSAERTGGSVSTLTIQRTQQEDSAVYLCASSPPLGEQYFGPGTRLTVT.

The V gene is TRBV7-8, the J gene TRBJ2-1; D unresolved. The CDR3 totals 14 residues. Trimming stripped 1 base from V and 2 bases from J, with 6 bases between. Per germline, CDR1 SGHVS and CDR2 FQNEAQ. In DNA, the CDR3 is TGTGCCAGCAGCTTAGGAAAGACCTACAATGAGCAGTTCTTC. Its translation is CASSLGKTYNEQFF.

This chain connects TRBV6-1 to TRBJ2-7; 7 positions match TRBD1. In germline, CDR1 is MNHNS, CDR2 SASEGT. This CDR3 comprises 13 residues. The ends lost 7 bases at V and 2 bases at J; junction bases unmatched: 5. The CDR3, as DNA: TGTGCCAGCAATGTGGACAGGCCCTACGAGCAGTACTTC. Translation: CASNVDRPYEQYF.

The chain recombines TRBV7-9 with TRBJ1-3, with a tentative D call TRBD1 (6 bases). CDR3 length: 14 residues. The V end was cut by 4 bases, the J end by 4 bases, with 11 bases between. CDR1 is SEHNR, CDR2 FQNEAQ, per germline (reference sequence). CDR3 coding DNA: TGTGCCAGCAGCTCGGGGGCGAAAGGAAACACCATATATTTT. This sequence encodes CASSSGAKGNTIYF.

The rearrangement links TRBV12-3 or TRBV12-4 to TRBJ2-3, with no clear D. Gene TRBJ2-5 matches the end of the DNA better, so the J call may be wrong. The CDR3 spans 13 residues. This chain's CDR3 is CASSLNPSKTQYF. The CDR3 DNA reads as TGTGCCAGCAGTTTAAATCCGTCCAAGACCCAGTACTTC.

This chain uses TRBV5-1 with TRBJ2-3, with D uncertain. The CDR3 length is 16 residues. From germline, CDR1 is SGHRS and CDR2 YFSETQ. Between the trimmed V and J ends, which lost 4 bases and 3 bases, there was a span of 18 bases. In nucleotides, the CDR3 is TGCGCCAGCAGCCCCATAGTTACAGAGAGTACAGATACGCAGTATTTT. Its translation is CASSPIVTESTDTQYF.

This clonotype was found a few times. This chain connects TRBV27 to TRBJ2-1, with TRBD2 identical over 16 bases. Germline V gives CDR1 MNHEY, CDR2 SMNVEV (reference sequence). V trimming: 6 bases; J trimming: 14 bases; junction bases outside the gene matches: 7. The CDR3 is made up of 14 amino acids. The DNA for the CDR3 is TGTGCCAGCAGCCCCGGGACTAGCGGGAGGGTAAAGTTCTTC. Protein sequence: CASSPGTSGRVKFF.

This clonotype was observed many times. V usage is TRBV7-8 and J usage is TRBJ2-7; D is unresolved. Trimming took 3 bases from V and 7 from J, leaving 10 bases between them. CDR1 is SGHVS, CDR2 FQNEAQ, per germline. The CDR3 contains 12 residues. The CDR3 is CASSFPMREQYF. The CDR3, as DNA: TGTGCCAGCAGCTTCCCGATGAGGGAGCAGTACTTC.

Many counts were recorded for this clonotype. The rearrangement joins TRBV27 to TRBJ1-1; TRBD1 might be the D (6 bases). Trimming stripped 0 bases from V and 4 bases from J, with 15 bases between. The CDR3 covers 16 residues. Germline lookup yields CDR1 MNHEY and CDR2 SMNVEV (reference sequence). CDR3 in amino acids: CASSLSSDRGSTEAFF. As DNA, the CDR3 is TGTGCCAGCAGTTTATCCTCGGACAGAGGGTCCACTGAAGCTTTCTTT.

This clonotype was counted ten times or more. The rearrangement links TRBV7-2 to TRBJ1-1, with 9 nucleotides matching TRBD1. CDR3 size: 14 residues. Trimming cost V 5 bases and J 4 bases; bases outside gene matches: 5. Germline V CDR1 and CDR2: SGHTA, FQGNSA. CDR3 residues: CASSPGQGSTEAFF. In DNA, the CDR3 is TGTGCCAGCAGCCCGGGACAGGGTAGCACTGAAGCTTTCTTT.

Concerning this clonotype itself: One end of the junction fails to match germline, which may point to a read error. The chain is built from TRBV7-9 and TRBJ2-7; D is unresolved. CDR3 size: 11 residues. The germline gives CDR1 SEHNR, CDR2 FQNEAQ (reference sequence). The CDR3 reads CASSSSYERYF. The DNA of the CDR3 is TGTGCCAGCAGCTCGTCCTACGAGCGGTACTTC.

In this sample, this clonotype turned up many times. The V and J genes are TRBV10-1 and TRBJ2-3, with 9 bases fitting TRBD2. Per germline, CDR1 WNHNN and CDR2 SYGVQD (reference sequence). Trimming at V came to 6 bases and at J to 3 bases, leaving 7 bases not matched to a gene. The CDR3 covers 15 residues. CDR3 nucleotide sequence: TGCGCCAGCAGCCAGATCAGCGGGAGGACAGATACGCAGTATTTT. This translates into CASSQISGRTDTQYF.

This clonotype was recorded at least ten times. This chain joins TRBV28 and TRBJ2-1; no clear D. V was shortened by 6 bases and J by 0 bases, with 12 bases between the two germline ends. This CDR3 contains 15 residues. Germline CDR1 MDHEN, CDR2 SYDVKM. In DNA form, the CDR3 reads TGTGCCAGCAGGGGGTTAGCACGCTCCTACAATGAGCAGTTCTTC. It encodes CASRGLARSYNEQFF.

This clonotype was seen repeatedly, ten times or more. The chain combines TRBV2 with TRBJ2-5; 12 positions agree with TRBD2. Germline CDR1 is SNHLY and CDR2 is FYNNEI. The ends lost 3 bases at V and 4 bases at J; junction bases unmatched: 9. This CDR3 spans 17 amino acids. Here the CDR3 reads CASSDLVPSGRGETQYF. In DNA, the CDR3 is TGTGCCAGCAGTGATCTCGTACCTAGCGGGAGGGGAGAGACCCAGTACTTC.

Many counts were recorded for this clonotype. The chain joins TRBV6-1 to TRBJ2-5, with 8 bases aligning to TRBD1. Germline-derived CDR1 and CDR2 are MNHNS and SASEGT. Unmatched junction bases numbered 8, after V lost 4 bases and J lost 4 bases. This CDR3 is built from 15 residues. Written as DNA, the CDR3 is TGTGCCAGCAGTGCCTCACGGACAGGGCGAGAGACCCAGTACTTC. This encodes CASSASRTGRETQYF.

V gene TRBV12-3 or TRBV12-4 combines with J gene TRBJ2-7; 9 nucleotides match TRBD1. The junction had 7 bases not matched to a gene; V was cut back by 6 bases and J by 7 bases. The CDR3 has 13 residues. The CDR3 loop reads CASSRDRANEQYF. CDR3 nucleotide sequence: TGTGCCAGCAGCCGGGACAGGGCGAATGAGCAGTACTTC.

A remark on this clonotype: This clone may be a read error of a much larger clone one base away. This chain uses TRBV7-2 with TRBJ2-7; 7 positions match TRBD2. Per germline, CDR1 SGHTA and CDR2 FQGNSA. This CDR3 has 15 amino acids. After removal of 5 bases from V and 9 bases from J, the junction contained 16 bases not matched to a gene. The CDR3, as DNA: TGTGCCAGCAGCGACCAGCGGGATGCCGTCAATGGGCAGTACTTC. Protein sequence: CASSDQRDAVNGQYF.

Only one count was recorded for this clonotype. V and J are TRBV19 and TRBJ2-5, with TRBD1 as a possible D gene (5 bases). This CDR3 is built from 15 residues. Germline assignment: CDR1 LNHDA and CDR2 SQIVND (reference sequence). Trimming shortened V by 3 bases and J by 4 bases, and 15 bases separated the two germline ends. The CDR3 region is CASSIGQGYGETQYF. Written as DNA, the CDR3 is TGTGCCAGTAGTATCGGGCAGGGATATGGAGAGACCCAGTACTTC.